This T cell receptor beta chain originates from a study of T cell repertoires in cytomegalovirus infection. TCRdb re-derived calls from the reads in MiXCR, one entry per CDR3 protein. Seen here are fewer than 1,000,000 distinct CDR3 sequences, approximately 32% observed once, and the top ten hold about an eighth. Germline CDR1 reads MNHGY; CDR2 reads SAAAGT. V was clipped by 5 bases and J by 8 bases; unmatched bases: 3. The CDR3 spans 12 residues. On this clonotype: Its antigen is unknown.

This clonotype was sampled from a human donor in good health (CMV status not recorded). Some clones in this sample may be carry-over from other donors' samples. The chain combines TRBV6-8 with TRBJ1-2; 9 bases align to TRBD1. The sequencing here drew on cultured CD8+ T cells from PBMCs, taken from culture after CMV antigen stimulation. This CDR3 reads CASSPDRGGYTF. The CDR3 nucleotides are TGTGCCAGCAGTCCGGACAGGGGCGGCTACACCTTC.